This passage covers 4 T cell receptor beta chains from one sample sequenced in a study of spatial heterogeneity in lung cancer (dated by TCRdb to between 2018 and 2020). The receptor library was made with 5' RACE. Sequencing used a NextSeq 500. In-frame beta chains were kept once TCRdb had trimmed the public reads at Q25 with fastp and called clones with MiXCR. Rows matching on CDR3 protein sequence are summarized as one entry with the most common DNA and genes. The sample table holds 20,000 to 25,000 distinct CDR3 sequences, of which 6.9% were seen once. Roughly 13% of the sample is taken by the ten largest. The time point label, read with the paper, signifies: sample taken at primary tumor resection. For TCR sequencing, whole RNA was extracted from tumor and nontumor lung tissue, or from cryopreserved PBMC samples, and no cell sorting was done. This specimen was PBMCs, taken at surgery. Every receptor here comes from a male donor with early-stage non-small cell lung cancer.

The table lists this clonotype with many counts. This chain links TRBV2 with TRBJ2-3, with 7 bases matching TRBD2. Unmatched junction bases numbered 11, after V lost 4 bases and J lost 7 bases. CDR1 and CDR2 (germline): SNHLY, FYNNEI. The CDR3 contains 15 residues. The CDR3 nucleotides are TGTGCCAGCAGTGTTCGCGGGAGCCGGGTTTATACGCAGTATTTT. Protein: CASSVRGSRVYTQYF.

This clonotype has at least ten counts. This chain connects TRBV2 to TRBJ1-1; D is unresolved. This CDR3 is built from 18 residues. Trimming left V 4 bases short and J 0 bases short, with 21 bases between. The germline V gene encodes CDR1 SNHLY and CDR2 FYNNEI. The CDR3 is CASSGEEGGFAMNTEAFF. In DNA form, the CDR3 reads TGTGCCAGCAGTGGAGAAGAGGGAGGGTTCGCCATGAACACTGAAGCTTTCTTT.

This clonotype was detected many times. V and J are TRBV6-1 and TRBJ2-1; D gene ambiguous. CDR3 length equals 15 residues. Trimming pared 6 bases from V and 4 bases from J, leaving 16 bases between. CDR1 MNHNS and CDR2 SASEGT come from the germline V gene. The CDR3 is CASRDPTSFYNEQFF. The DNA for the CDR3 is TGTGCCAGCAGGGACCCTACGAGCTTTTACAATGAGCAGTTCTTC.

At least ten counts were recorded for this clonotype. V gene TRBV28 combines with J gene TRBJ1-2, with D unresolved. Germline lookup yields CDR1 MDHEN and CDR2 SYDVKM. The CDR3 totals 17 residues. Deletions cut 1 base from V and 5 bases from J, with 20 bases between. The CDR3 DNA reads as TGTGCCAGCAGTTTATTGTCTGGTAGTCGGGCCCATTATGGCTACACCTTC. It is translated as CASSLLSGSRAHYGYTF.